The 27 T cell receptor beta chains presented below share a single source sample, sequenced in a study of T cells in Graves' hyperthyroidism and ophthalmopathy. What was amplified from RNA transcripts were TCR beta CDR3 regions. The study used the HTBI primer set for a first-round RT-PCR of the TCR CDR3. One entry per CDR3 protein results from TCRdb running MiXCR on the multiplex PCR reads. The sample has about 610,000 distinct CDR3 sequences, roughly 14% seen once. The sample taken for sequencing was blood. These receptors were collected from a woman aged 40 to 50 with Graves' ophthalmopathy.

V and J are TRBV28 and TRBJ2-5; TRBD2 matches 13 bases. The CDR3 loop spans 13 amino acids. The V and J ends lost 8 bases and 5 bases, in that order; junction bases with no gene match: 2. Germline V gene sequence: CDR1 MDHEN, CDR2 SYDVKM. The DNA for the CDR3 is TGTGCCAGCGGGGGACTAGCGGGGGAGACCCAGTACTTC. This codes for CASGGLAGETQYF.

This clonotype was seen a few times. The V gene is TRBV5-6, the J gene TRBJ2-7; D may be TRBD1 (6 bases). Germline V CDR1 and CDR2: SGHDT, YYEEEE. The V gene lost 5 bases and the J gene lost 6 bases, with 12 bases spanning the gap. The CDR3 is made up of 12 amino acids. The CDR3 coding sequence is TGTGCCAGCAGATTCCAGGGGAGCGAGCAGTACTTC. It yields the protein CASRFQGSEQYF.

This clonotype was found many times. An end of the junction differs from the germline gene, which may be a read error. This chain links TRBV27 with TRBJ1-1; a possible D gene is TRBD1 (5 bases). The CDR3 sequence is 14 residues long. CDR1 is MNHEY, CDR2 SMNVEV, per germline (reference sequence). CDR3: CASSLQGVNTGAFF. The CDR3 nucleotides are TGTGCCAGCAGTTTACAGGGAGTGAACACTGGAGCTTTCTTT.

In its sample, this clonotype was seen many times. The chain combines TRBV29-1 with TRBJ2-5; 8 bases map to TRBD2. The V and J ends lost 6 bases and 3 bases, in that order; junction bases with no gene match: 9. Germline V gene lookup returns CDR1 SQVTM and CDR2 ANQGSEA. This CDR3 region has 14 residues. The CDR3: CSVGGGREEETQYF. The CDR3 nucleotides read TGCAGCGTCGGGGGGGGGCGTGAGGAAGAGACCCAGTACTTC.

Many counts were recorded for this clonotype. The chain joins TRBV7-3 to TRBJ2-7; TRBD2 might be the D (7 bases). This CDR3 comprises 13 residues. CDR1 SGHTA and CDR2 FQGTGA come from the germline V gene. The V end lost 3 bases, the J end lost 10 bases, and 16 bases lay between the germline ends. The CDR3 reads CASSLTQGGGQYF. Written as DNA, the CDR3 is TGTGCCAGCAGCTTGACACAAGGGGGGGGCCAGTACTTC.

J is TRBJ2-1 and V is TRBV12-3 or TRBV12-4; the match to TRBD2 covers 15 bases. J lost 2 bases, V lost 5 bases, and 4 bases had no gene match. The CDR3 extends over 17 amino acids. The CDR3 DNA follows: TGTGCCAGCAGTCCCGGACTAGCGGGAGGGCCCTACAATGAGCAGTTCTTC. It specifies CASSPGLAGGPYNEQFF.

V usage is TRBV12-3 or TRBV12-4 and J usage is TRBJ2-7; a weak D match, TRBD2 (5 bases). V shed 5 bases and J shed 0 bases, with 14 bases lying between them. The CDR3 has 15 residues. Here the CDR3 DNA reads TGTGCCAGCAGTAATGCCCCGGGGAGCTCCTACGAGCAGTACTTC. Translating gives CASSNAPGSSYEQYF.

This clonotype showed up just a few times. The CDR3 DNA sequence: TGTGCCAGCAGCTTAGATGGGACAGGGACGCCCTACGAGCAGTACTTC. Its protein is CASSLDGTGTPYEQYF. The chain uses TRBV11-2 and TRBJ2-7; TRBD1 agrees at 9 bases. The CDR3 runs to 16 residues. Looked up from germline, CDR1 is SGHAT and CDR2 is FQNNGV. V lost 0 bases to trimming and J lost 2 bases; unmatched junction nucleotides: 5.

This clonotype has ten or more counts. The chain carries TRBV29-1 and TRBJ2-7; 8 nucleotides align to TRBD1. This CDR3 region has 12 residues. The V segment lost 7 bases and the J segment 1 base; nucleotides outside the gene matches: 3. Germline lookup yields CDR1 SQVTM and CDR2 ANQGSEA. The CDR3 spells CSGGTGSYEQYF. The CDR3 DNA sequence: TGCAGCGGAGGGACAGGTTCCTACGAGCAGTACTTC.

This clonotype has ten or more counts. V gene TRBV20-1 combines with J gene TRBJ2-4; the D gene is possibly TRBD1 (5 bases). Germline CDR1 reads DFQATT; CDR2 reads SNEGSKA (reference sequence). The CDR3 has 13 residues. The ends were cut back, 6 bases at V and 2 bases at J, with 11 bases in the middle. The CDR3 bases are TGCAGTGCCAGACAGAGAACCAAAAACATTCAGTACTTC. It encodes CSARQRTKNIQYF.

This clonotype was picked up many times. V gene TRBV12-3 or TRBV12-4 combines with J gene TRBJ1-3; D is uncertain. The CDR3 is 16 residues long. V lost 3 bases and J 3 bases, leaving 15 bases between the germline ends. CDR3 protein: CASSLVWPGGGNTIYF. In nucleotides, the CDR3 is TGTGCCAGCAGTTTGGTGTGGCCCGGCGGTGGAAACACCATATATTTT.

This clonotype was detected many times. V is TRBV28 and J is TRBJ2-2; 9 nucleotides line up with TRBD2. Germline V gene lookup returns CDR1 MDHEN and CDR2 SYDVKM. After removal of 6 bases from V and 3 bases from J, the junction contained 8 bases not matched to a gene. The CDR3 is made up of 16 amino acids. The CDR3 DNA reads TGTGCCAGCAGACCCCCTAGCGGGACACACACCGGGGAGCTGTTTTTT. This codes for CASRPPSGTHTGELFF.

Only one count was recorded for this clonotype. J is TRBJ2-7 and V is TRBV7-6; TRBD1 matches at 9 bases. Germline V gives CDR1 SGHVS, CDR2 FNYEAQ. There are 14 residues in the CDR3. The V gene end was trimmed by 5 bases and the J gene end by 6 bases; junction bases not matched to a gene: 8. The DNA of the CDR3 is TGTGCCAGCAGCAACCGGGACAGGGTAAGCGAGCAGTACTTC. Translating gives CASSNRDRVSEQYF.

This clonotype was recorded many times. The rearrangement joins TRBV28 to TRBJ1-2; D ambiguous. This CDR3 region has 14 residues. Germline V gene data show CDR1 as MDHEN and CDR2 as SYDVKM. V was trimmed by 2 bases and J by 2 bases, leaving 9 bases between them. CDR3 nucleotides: TGTGCCAGCAGTTTAGTGCTTTTCAACTATGGCTACACCTTC. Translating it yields CASSLVLFNYGYTF.

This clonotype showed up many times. CDR3 coding DNA: TGTGCCAGCAGCCCCAGAACTTCATCTGCGGATGGCTACACCTTC. Translated: CASSPRTSSADGYTF. V and J are TRBV7-8 and TRBJ1-2; D is ambiguous. The CDR3 loop spans 15 amino acids. Trimming shortened V by 5 bases and J by 6 bases, and 19 bases separated the two germline ends. The germline gives CDR1 SGHVS, CDR2 FQNEAQ.

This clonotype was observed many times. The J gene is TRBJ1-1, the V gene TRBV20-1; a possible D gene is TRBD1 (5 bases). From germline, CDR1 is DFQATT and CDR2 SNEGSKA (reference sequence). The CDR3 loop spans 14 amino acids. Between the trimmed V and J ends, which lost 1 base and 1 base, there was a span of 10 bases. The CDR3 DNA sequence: TGCAGTGCTAGAGGGGCAGGGAGGAACACTGAAGCTTTCTTT. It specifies CSARGAGRNTEAFF.

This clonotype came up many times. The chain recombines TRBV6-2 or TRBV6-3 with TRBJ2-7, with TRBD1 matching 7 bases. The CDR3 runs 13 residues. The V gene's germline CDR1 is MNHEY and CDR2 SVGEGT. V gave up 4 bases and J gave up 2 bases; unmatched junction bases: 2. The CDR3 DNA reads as TGTGCCAGCAGTTGGGGACAGCCCTACGAGCAGTACTTC. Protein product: CASSWGQPYEQYF.

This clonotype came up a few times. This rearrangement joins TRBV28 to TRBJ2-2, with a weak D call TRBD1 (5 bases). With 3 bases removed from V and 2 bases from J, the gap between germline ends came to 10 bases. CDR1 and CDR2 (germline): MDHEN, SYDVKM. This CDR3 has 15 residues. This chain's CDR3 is CASSFATANTGELFF. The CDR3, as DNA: TGTGCCAGCAGTTTCGCGACAGCTAACACCGGGGAGCTGTTTTTT. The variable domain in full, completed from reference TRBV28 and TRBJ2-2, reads DVKVTQSSRYLVKRTGEKVFLECVQDMDHENMFWYRQDPGLGLRLIYFSYDVKMKEKGDIPEGYSVSREKKERFSLILESASTNQTSMYLCASSFATANTGELFFGEGSRLTVL.

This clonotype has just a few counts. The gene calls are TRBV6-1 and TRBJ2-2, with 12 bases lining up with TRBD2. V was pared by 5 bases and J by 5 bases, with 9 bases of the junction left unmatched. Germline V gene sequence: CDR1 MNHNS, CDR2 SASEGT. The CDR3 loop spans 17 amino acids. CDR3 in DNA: TGTGCCAGCAGTCAAGGACTAGCGGGATCTGGGACCGGGGAGCTGTTTTTT. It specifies CASSQGLAGSGTGELFF.

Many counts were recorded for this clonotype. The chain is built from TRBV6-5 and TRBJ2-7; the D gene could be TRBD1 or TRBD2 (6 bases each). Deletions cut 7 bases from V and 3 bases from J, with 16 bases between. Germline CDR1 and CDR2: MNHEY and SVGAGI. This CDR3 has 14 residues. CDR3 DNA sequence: TGTGCCAGCAAGGGGGGATATGGCAGCTACGAGCAGTACTTC. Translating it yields CASKGGYGSYEQYF.

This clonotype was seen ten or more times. CDR3 amino acids: CATSDPGSASGRETQYF. DNA of the CDR3: TGTGCCACCAGTGACCCAGGGTCGGCTAGCGGGCGAGAGACCCAGTACTTC. The V call is TRBV24-1, the J call TRBJ2-5; TRBD2 matches at 8 bases. The ends lost 4 bases at V and 4 bases at J; junction bases unmatched: 13. Per the germline V gene, CDR1 is KGHDR and CDR2 is SFDVKD. CDR3 length: 17 amino acids.

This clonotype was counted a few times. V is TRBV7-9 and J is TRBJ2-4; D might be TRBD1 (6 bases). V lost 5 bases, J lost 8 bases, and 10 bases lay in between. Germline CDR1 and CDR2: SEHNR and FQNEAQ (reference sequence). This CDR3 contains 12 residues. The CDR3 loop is CASSLDRYIQYF. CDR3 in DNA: TGTGCCAGCAGCCTAGACAGGTACATTCAGTACTTC.

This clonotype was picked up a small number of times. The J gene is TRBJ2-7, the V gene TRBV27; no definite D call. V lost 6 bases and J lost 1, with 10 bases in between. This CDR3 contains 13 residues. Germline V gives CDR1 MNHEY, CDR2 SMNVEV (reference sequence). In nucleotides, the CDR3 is TGTGCCAGCAGAGTGGTGGGGTCCTACGAGCAGTACTTC. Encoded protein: CASRVVGSYEQYF.

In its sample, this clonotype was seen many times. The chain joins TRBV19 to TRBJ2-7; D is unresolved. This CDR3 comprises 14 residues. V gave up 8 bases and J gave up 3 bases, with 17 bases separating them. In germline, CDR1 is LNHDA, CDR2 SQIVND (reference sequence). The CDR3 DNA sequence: TGTGCCAGTGAACAGAAGGGTGGTAACTACGAGCAGTACTTC. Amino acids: CASEQKGGNYEQYF.

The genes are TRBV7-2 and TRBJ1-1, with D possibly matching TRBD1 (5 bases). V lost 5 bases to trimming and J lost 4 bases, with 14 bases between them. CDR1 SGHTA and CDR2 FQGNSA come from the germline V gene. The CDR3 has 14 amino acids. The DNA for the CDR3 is TGTGCCAGCAGCGTCAGGGTAGGGTCCACTGAAGCTTTCTTT. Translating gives CASSVRVGSTEAFF.

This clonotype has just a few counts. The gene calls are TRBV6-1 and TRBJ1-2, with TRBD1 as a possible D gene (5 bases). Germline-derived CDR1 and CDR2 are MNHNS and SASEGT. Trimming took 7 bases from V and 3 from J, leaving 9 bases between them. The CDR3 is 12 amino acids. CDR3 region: CASTQGDYGYTF. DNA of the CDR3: TGTGCCAGCACCCAGGGAGACTATGGCTACACCTTC.

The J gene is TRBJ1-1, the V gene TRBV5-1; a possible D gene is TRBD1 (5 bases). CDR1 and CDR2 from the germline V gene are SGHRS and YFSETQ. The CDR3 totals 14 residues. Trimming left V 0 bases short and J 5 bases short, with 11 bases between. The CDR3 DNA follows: TGCGCCAGCAGCTTGGCGGCAGGGATGACTGAAGCTTTCTTT. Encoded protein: CASSLAAGMTEAFF.